This TCR beta chain was sequenced for a study of blood T cell repertoires in COVID-19. Study-level information: From the United States, Italy and Spain came samples of acute and convalescent COVID-19. T cells, B-cell-depleted T cells, or PBMCs supplied cDNA or gDNA.

Original methodology: Cell counts per sample came from amplifying reference gene primers. The method was immunoSEQ multiplex PCR; TCRdb's version includes in-frame clones alone and lacks a portion of them. V, J and clone size are those of that table, while D and trimming were read from the DNA. The sample has tens of thousands of clones; around 83% are singletons. The CDR3 extends over 15 amino acids. Per the germline V gene, CDR1 is SGHKS and CDR2 is YYEKEE (reference sequence). The J segment lost 4 bases and the V segment lost 3 bases, leaving 2 bases of the junction unmatched. The receptor was isolated from a man in his sixties with active COVID-19. The specimen sequenced was peripheral blood. This chain connects TRBV5-5 to TRBJ2-1; 12 nucleotides line up with TRBD1. The CDR3: CASSSGQGAYNEQFF. The CDR3 nucleotides are TGTGCCAGCAGCTCGGGACAGGGGGCTTACAATGAGCAGTTCTTC. Drawing the rest from reference TRBV5-5 and TRBJ2-1, the complete variable domain is DAGVTQSPTHLIKTRGQQVTLRCSPISGHKSVSWYQQVLGQGPQFIFQYYEKEERGRGNFPDRFSARQFPNYSSELNVNALLLGDSALYLCASSSGQGAYNEQFFGPGTRLTVL.